These T cell receptor beta chains were read from a single sample in a study of Ad26.COV2.S vaccination and SARS-CoV-2 variants. Libraries were prepared by immunoSEQ multiplex PCR; TCRdb keeps only in-frame clonotypes and omits some of them. The profile shows around 420,000 clones, roughly 90% of them singletons. This specimen was peripheral blood, taken in a trial of Ad26.COV2.S vaccine versus placebo. These receptor sequences come from a person between 18 and 65 years old who received the Ad26.COV2.S COVID-19 vaccine or a placebo. The CDR3 runs from the conserved cysteine through the conserved F or W. Each record gives: V gene, J gene, D gene, clone size, CDR3 protein, CDR3 DNA. A D gene is named only where the DNA matches it firmly. Clone sizes are given selectively: once, few, many, or a class where the clone is expanded.

v_gene: TRBV30
j_gene: TRBJ2-5
d_gene: .
abundance: .
CDR3aa: CAWSPALGETQYF
CDR3nt: TGTGCCTGGAGCCCTGCTTTGGGAGAGACCCAGTACTTC

v_gene: TRBV5-6
j_gene: TRBJ2-7
d_gene: .
abundance: .
CDR3aa: CASSLLGREDEQYF
CDR3nt: TGTGCCAGCAGCTTACTCGGCAGGGAAGACGAGCAGTACTTC

v_gene: TRBV10-3
j_gene: TRBJ1-2
d_gene: .
abundance: .
CDR3aa: CAIPGGPNYGYTF
CDR3nt: TGTGCCATCCCGGGGGGGCCGAACTATGGCTACACCTTC

v_gene: TRBV7-9
j_gene: TRBJ1-1
d_gene: TRBD1
abundance: .
CDR3aa: CASSLDWDRNTEAFF
CDR3nt: TGTGCCAGCAGCTTAGATTGGGACAGGAACACTGAAGCTTTCTTT

v_gene: TRBV12-3/TRBV12-4
j_gene: TRBJ1-3
d_gene: TRBD1
abundance: few
CDR3aa: CASRTGPGNTIYF
CDR3nt: TGTGCCAGCAGGACAGGGCCTGGAAACACCATATATTTT

v_gene: TRBV7-2
j_gene: TRBJ1-1
d_gene: .
abundance: .
CDR3aa: CASSFQRNTEAFF
CDR3nt: TGTGCCAGCAGCTTTCAGAGGAACACTGAAGCTTTCTTT

v_gene: TRBV7-6
j_gene: TRBJ2-3
d_gene: TRBD2
abundance: .
CDR3aa: CASSLRTSGGTDTQYF
CDR3nt: TGTGCCAGCAGCTTAAGGACTAGCGGGGGCACAGATACGCAGTATTTT

v_gene: TRBV12-3/TRBV12-4
j_gene: TRBJ1-2
d_gene: .
abundance: .
CDR3aa: CASSLIVRTGYTF
CDR3nt: TGTGCCAGCAGTTTAATAGTCCGGACGGGCTACACCTTC

v_gene: TRBV11-2
j_gene: TRBJ2-2
d_gene: TRBD1
abundance: .
CDR3aa: CASSAWTGYTGELFF
CDR3nt: TGTGCCAGCAGCGCTTGGACAGGGTACACCGGGGAGCTGTTTTTT

v_gene: TRBV19
j_gene: TRBJ2-7
d_gene: .
abundance: .
CDR3aa: CASRARTHNSYEQYF
CDR3nt: TGTGCCAGTAGGGCGAGGACTCATAACTCCTACGAGCAGTACTTC

v_gene: TRBV6-4
j_gene: TRBJ2-2
d_gene: .
abundance: .
CDR3aa: CASSLERDTGELFF
CDR3nt: TGTGCCAGCAGTCTCGAGAGAGACACCGGGGAGCTGTTTTTT

v_gene: TRBV4-1
j_gene: TRBJ2-3
d_gene: TRBD2
abundance: .
CDR3aa: CASSQVGTSGVADTQYF
CDR3nt: TGCGCCAGCAGCCAGGTCGGGACTAGCGGGGTCGCAGATACGCAGTATTTT

v_gene: TRBV5-1
j_gene: TRBJ2-3
d_gene: .
abundance: .
CDR3aa: CASSLGMGSTDTQYF
CDR3nt: TGCGCCAGCAGCTTGGGAATGGGGTCCACAGATACGCAGTATTTT

v_gene: TRBV5-5
j_gene: TRBJ2-7
d_gene: .
abundance: few
CDR3aa: CASSTTRGYEQYF
CDR3nt: TGTGCCAGCAGCACCACCAGGGGTTACGAGCAGTACTTC

v_gene: TRBV6-5
j_gene: TRBJ2-7
d_gene: .
abundance: .
CDR3aa: CASTRPTSYEQYF
CDR3nt: TGTGCCAGCACTAGACCGACTAGTTACGAGCAGTACTTC

v_gene: TRBV9
j_gene: TRBJ2-1
d_gene: .
abundance: .
CDR3aa: CASSVDSSWGEQFF
CDR3nt: TGTGCCAGCAGCGTGGACAGCTCTTGGGGTGAGCAGTTCTTC

v_gene: TRBV6-4
j_gene: TRBJ1-2
d_gene: .
abundance: .
CDR3aa: CASSGLKANYGYTF
CDR3nt: TGTGCCAGCAGTGGCCTCAAGGCTAACTATGGCTACACCTTC

v_gene: TRBV6-6
j_gene: TRBJ2-3
d_gene: .
abundance: .
CDR3aa: CASSYSEGDTQYF
CDR3nt: TGTGCCAGCAGTTACTCGGAGGGGGATACGCAGTATTTT

v_gene: TRBV19
j_gene: TRBJ2-7
d_gene: .
abundance: .
CDR3aa: CASSMSGASYEQYF
CDR3nt: TGTGCCAGTAGTATGTCGGGGGCCTCCTACGAGCAGTACTTC

v_gene: TRBV12-3/TRBV12-4
j_gene: TRBJ1-5
d_gene: .
abundance: .
CDR3aa: CASSLRGGQPQHF
CDR3nt: TGTGCCAGCAGTTTAAGGGGTGGTCAGCCCCAGCATTTT

v_gene: TRBV30
j_gene: TRBJ1-2
d_gene: .
abundance: .
CDR3aa: CAWSVLDNYGYTF
CDR3nt: TGTGCCTGGAGTGTTTTGGATAACTATGGCTACACCTTC

v_gene: TRBV6-6
j_gene: TRBJ2-7
d_gene: .
abundance: .
CDR3aa: CASSGDHYEQYF
CDR3nt: TGTGCCAGCAGTGGGGACCATTACGAGCAGTACTTC

v_gene: TRBV16
j_gene: TRBJ2-7
d_gene: TRBD2
abundance: .
CDR3aa: CASSQSDAGVAEQYF
CDR3nt: TGTGCCAGCAGCCAATCCGACGCGGGGGTTGCGGAGCAGTACTTC

v_gene: TRBV2
j_gene: TRBJ2-3
d_gene: .
abundance: .
CDR3aa: CASSERDTTSQYF
CDR3nt: TGTGCCAGCAGTGAACGCGACACTACATCGCAGTATTTT

v_gene: TRBV5-6
j_gene: TRBJ1-2
d_gene: .
abundance: .
CDR3aa: CASSLYGGDGYTF
CDR3nt: TGTGCCAGCAGCTTGTACGGGGGCGATGGCTACACCTTC

v_gene: TRBV7-5
j_gene: TRBJ2-7
d_gene: .
abundance: .
CDR3aa: CARDWGGYEQYF
CDR3nt: TGTGCCCGAGACTGGGGCGGCTACGAGCAGTACTTC

v_gene: TRBV28
j_gene: TRBJ2-7
d_gene: TRBD2
abundance: .
CDR3aa: CASRGLAYEQYF
CDR3nt: TGTGCCAGCAGGGGACTAGCGTACGAGCAGTACTTC

v_gene: TRBV7-8
j_gene: TRBJ1-5
d_gene: .
abundance: .
CDR3aa: CASSLGRGWNQPQHF
CDR3nt: TGTGCCAGCAGCTTGGGCAGGGGTTGGAATCAGCCCCAGCATTTT

v_gene: TRBV4-3
j_gene: TRBJ1-1
d_gene: TRBD1
abundance: .
CDR3aa: CASSHLPGQGSTEAFF
CDR3nt: TGCGCCAGCAGCCATCTCCCGGGACAGGGAAGCACTGAAGCTTTCTTT

v_gene: TRBV6-6
j_gene: TRBJ1-2
d_gene: .
abundance: .
CDR3aa: CASSSDGLYGYTF
CDR3nt: TGTGCCAGCAGTTCGGACGGGCTATATGGCTACACCTTC

v_gene: TRBV2
j_gene: TRBJ1-5
d_gene: TRBD1
abundance: few
CDR3aa: CASSELGSRGHYNQPQHF
CDR3nt: TGTGCCAGCAGTGAATTGGGGAGCAGGGGGCATTACAATCAGCCCCAGCATTTT

v_gene: TRBV6-5
j_gene: TRBJ1-5
d_gene: .
abundance: .
CDR3aa: CASLRGAGSNQPQHF
CDR3nt: TGTGCCAGTCTCCGGGGGGCCGGTAGCAATCAGCCCCAGCATTTT

v_gene: TRBV6-5
j_gene: TRBJ2-5
d_gene: .
abundance: .
CDR3aa: CASSYLASEETQYF
CDR3nt: TGTGCCAGCAGTTATCTAGCATCGGAAGAGACCCAGTACTTC

v_gene: TRBV30
j_gene: TRBJ2-7
d_gene: TRBD1
abundance: .
CDR3aa: CAWSSRTGAYEQYF
CDR3nt: TGTGCCTGGAGTTCACGGACAGGAGCCTACGAGCAGTACTTC

v_gene: TRBV18
j_gene: TRBJ1-1
d_gene: TRBD1
abundance: .
CDR3aa: CASSHRQGGGTEAFF
CDR3nt: TGTGCCAGCTCACACCGACAGGGAGGAGGCACTGAAGCTTTCTTT

v_gene: TRBV27
j_gene: TRBJ1-2
d_gene: TRBD1
abundance: .
CDR3aa: CASRTPGQGARGYTF
CDR3nt: TGTGCCAGCAGAACCCCGGGACAGGGGGCGCGTGGCTACACCTTC

v_gene: TRBV9
j_gene: TRBJ1-1
d_gene: .
abundance: once
CDR3aa: CASSPSQFGTEAFF
CDR3nt: TGTGCCAGCAGCCCCTCGCAATTCGGGACTGAAGCTTTCTTT

v_gene: TRBV5-1
j_gene: TRBJ2-5
d_gene: .
abundance: .
CDR3aa: CASSFKETQYF
CDR3nt: TGCGCCAGCAGCTTTAAAGAGACCCAGTACTTC

v_gene: TRBV5-1
j_gene: TRBJ1-4
d_gene: .
abundance: .
CDR3aa: CASSRDTSTNEKLFF
CDR3nt: TGCGCCAGCAGCAGGGACACCTCAACTAATGAAAAACTGTTTTTT

v_gene: TRBV9
j_gene: TRBJ1-5
d_gene: .
abundance: .
CDR3aa: CASSGGGSNQPQHF
CDR3nt: TGTGCCAGCAGCGGTGGGGGCAGCAATCAGCCCCAGCATTTT

v_gene: TRBV30
j_gene: TRBJ2-7
d_gene: TRBD1
abundance: .
CDR3aa: CAWRADRGHFYEQYF
CDR3nt: TGTGCCTGGAGAGCGGACAGGGGGCATTTCTACGAGCAGTACTTC

v_gene: TRBV9
j_gene: TRBJ2-3
d_gene: .
abundance: .
CDR3aa: CASGLRSVSDTQYF
CDR3nt: TGTGCCAGCGGGTTGCGTTCGGTTTCGGATACGCAGTATTTT

v_gene: TRBV18
j_gene: TRBJ2-7
d_gene: .
abundance: once
CDR3aa: CASSSTSYEQYF
CDR3nt: TGTGCCAGCTCATCAACCAGCTACGAGCAGTACTTC

v_gene: TRBV10-3
j_gene: TRBJ2-1
d_gene: .
abundance: .
CDR3aa: CAISERGALPEQFF
CDR3nt: TGTGCCATCAGTGAAAGAGGGGCTCTCCCTGAGCAGTTCTTC

v_gene: TRBV5-6
j_gene: TRBJ1-1
d_gene: TRBD1
abundance: .
CDR3aa: CASSNRGGKAFF
CDR3nt: TGTGCCAGCAGCAACAGGGGGGGGAAAGCTTTCTTT

v_gene: TRBV19
j_gene: TRBJ1-3
d_gene: TRBD1
abundance: .
CDR3aa: CASSGQVAGNTIYF
CDR3nt: TGTGCCAGTAGCGGACAGGTCGCTGGAAACACCATATATTTT

v_gene: TRBV4-1
j_gene: TRBJ1-6
d_gene: .
abundance: .
CDR3aa: CASSQVFRQGSPLHF
CDR3nt: TGCGCCAGCAGCCAAGTTTTCCGCCAGGGTTCACCCCTCCACTTT

v_gene: TRBV19
j_gene: TRBJ1-1
d_gene: TRBD1
abundance: .
CDR3aa: CASSDEAGGFEAFF
CDR3nt: TGTGCCAGTAGTGACGAGGCAGGGGGATTCGAAGCTTTCTTT

v_gene: TRBV7-9
j_gene: TRBJ2-3
d_gene: TRBD2
abundance: .
CDR3aa: CASSLYWTSGGPRTDTQYF
CDR3nt: TGTGCCAGCAGCCTCTACTGGACTAGCGGGGGGCCACGCACAGATACGCAGTATTTT

v_gene: TRBV6-5
j_gene: TRBJ2-5
d_gene: .
abundance: once
CDR3aa: CASSYRPQGETQYF
CDR3nt: TGTGCCAGCAGTTACCGGCCCCAGGGGGAGACCCAGTACTTC

v_gene: TRBV11-3
j_gene: TRBJ2-7
d_gene: .
abundance: once
CDR3aa: CASSPSPGAESEQYF
CDR3nt: TGTGCCAGCAGCCCAAGCCCAGGGGCCGAATCCGAGCAGTACTTC

v_gene: TRBV9
j_gene: TRBJ1-1
d_gene: .
abundance: .
CDR3aa: CASSVLTEGTEAFF
CDR3nt: TGTGCCAGCAGCGTCTTGACTGAGGGCACTGAAGCTTTCTTT

v_gene: TRBV27
j_gene: TRBJ2-1
d_gene: .
abundance: .
CDR3aa: CASSLGTSYNEQFF
CDR3nt: TGTGCCAGCAGTTTGGGGACATCCTACAATGAGCAGTTCTTC

v_gene: TRBV5-1
j_gene: TRBJ2-7
d_gene: .
abundance: .
CDR3aa: CASSPGTGGWYEQYF
CDR3nt: TGCGCCAGCAGCCCCGGGACCGGGGGCTGGTACGAGCAGTACTTC